Presented here are 15 T cell receptor beta chains from one specimen sequenced in a study of a mutant IDH1 vaccine in newly diagnosed glioma. Their target antigens are unknown. The table came from immunoSEQ multiplex PCR; TCRdb's copy has only in-frame clones and leaves some out. Seen here are more than 60,000 clones, 65% to 75% observed once, and the top ten hold roughly 4.3%. Time point: week 35, safety follow-up. The vaccine gave 300 ug of a 20-mer mutant IDH1 peptide subcutaneously per dose. Sequenced material: PBMCs, taken from a glioma patient whose treatment included an IDH1 peptide vaccine. All receptors come from a man between 50 and 59 years old with glioma.

For the CDR3, the DNA is TGTGCCAGCAGTTACCCCGGGGCCTTAGGTCGGGCTTTCTTT. Translation: CASSYPGALGRAFF. V gene TRBV6-5 combines with J gene TRBJ1-1, with D maybe TRBD1 (5 bases). V lost 2 bases and J lost 11, with 18 bases in between. This CDR3 is 14 amino acids long. The germline V gene encodes CDR1 MNHEY and CDR2 SVGAGI.

This clone appeared a few times. This chain connects TRBV5-5 to TRBJ2-1, with unresolved D. Germline V CDR1 and CDR2: SGHKS, YYEKEE (reference sequence). V dropped 2 bases and J dropped 0 bases, with 9 bases sitting between them. CDR3 length: 15 amino acids. CDR3 residues: CASSFLMGSYNEQFF. The DNA for the CDR3 is TGTGCCAGCAGCTTTTTAATGGGCTCCTACAATGAGCAGTTCTTC.

J is TRBJ2-1 and V is TRBV29-1; the D is unclear. The germline V and J ends were trimmed by 7 bases and 7 bases, with 14 bases remaining between them. The CDR3 totals 12 residues. CDR1 is SQVTM and CDR2 is ANQGSEA in the germline V gene. CDR3 sequence: CSGSSNPNEQFF. The CDR3 bases are TGCAGCGGGTCGTCGAATCCAAATGAGCAGTTCTTC.

This clone has a handful of counts. V usage is TRBV30 and J usage is TRBJ1-5; a possible D gene is TRBD1 (6 bases). CDR3 length equals 13 residues. V was trimmed by 3 bases and J by 4 bases, leaving 10 bases between them. The germline V gene encodes CDR1 GTSNPN and CDR2 SVGIG (reference sequence). The chain's CDR3 is CAWRDSENQPQHF. CDR3 bases: TGTGCCTGGAGGGACAGCGAAAATCAGCCCCAGCATTTT.

The V gene is TRBV5-6, the J gene TRBJ1-3; D is uncertain. Trimming stripped 5 bases from V and 0 bases from J, with 6 bases between. This CDR3 has 13 amino acids. Per the germline V gene, CDR1 is SGHDT and CDR2 is YYEEEE. This chain's CDR3 is CASRWTSGNTIYF. The DNA of the CDR3 is TGTGCCAGCAGATGGACCTCTGGAAACACCATATATTTT.

The rearrangement uses TRBV5-6 and TRBJ2-5; 10 nucleotides match TRBD2. The CDR3 has 16 residues. With V trimmed by 4 bases and J by 5 bases, 11 bases remained unmatched. The germline CDR1 and CDR2 sequences are SGHDT and YYEEEE. CDR3 residues: CASSLEPGLASETQYF. The CDR3, as DNA: TGTGCCAGCAGCCTAGAACCGGGACTAGCGAGCGAGACCCAGTACTTC.

This clone turned up a few times. The chain couples TRBV6-5 to TRBJ2-1, with no clear D. CDR3 length equals 13 residues. V shed 5 bases and J shed 9 bases, with 14 bases lying between them. Looked up from germline, CDR1 is MNHEY and CDR2 is SVGAGI. Here the CDR3 reads CASSKGAPLEQFF. The CDR3 nucleotides read TGTGCCAGCAGTAAAGGAGCCCCGCTTGAGCAGTTCTTC.

This chain connects TRBV14 to TRBJ1-1; D call uncertain. This CDR3 spans 16 amino acids. CDR1 and CDR2 from the germline V gene are SGHDN and FVKESK. Between the trimmed V and J ends, which lost 4 bases and 2 bases, there was a span of 17 bases. DNA for the CDR3: TGTGCCAGCAGCCTTAATTCCCCGGGAGCTAACACTGAAGCTTTCTTT. Translated, it gives CASSLNSPGANTEAFF.

This clone turned up a few times. The chain couples TRBV19 to TRBJ2-7; no reliable D call. Germline assignment: CDR1 LNHDA and CDR2 SQIVND (reference sequence). V gave up 6 bases and J gave up 1 base, with 10 bases separating them. The CDR3 has 13 amino acids. CDR3 DNA sequence: TGTGCCAGTAGCCTACGGCTTTCCTACGAGCAGTACTTC. Encoded protein: CASSLRLSYEQYF.

This clone is termed medium-sized. This rearrangement joins TRBV6-1 to TRBJ1-1; maybe TRBD1 (6 bases). Germline V gene data show CDR1 as MNHNS and CDR2 as SASEGT. CDR3 length: 14 residues. V was trimmed by 6 bases and J by 4 bases, leaving 15 bases between them. CDR3 region: CASRLTGLLTEAFF. The CDR3 DNA sequence: TGTGCCAGCAGACTTACAGGGCTTCTCACTGAAGCTTTCTTT.

This sequence joins TRBV2 and TRBJ1-1; 7 bases are a match to TRBD1. Looked up from germline, CDR1 is SNHLY and CDR2 is FYNNEI. Losses at the gene ends were 7 bases for V and 4 bases for J; bases not matched to a gene: 12. This CDR3 is 15 amino acids long. The CDR3 loop reads CASTRQGRGGTEAFF. The CDR3 nucleotides read TGTGCCAGCACCCGACAGGGCCGGGGAGGCACTGAAGCTTTCTTT.

The genes are TRBV29-1 and TRBJ2-1; 9 bases are shared with TRBD2. The CDR3 covers 15 residues. V was pared by 4 bases and J by 8 bases, with 12 bases of the junction left unmatched. Germline V gives CDR1 SQVTM, CDR2 ANQGSEA. The CDR3 bases are TGCAGCGTTGGGGCCTCGCGGGGGGGCCTGGATGAGCAGTTCTTC. Translation gives CSVGASRGGLDEQFF.

This chain uses TRBV27 with TRBJ1-2; no clear D. The length of the CDR3 is 13 residues. Germline loops: CDR1 MNHEY, CDR2 SMNVEV (reference sequence). Deletions cut 0 bases from V and 8 bases from J, with 10 bases between. In nucleotides, the CDR3 is TGTGCCAGCAGTTTATCGTTAGGGAGCGGCTACACCTTC. Protein product: CASSLSLGSGYTF.

The V call is TRBV5-5, the J call TRBJ1-2; 7 nucleotides align to TRBD1. Trimming at V came to 4 bases and at J to 5 bases, leaving 8 bases not matched to a gene. This CDR3 region has 14 residues. Germline CDR1 is SGHKS and CDR2 is YYEKEE (reference sequence). CDR3 amino acids: CASSPRAGGYGYTF. The CDR3, as DNA: TGTGCCAGCAGCCCCAGGGCAGGGGGATATGGCTACACCTTC.

The chain has TRBV4-1 and TRBJ2-2, with 10 bases matching TRBD1. Germline lookup yields CDR1 MGHRA and CDR2 YSYEKL. The CDR3 has 16 amino acids. V lost 1 base to trimming and J lost 3 bases; unmatched junction nucleotides: 2. CDR3 sequence reads: CASSQAGTGDTGELFF. As DNA, the CDR3 is TGCGCCAGCAGCCAAGCAGGGACAGGGGACACCGGGGAGCTGTTTTTT.